This entry lists 17 T cell receptor beta chains sequenced from one sample in a study of blood T cell dynamics during melanoma immunotherapy (TCRdb year 2020). In the paper's terms, the time point label means: pre-treatment baseline. The library relied on the immunoSEQ multiplex PCR assay. Not all clones reach the TCRdb copy of this immuneACCESS table, which keeps in-frame sequences only. Checked studies attribute under half of the gap to unresolved V genes and leave the rest unexplained. For this sample there are approximately 9,700 clones; approximately 89% appear just once. The top ten clonotypes cover less than 7.5% of the sample. Sequences were derived from blood, sampled from a patient treated with checkpoint blockade. The receptors originated from a human donor with melanoma.

This clone was picked up one time. The chain combines TRBV11-1 with TRBJ2-1; 7 bases are a match to TRBD1. Trimming at V came to 0 bases and at J to 6 bases, leaving 11 bases not matched to a gene. CDR1 and CDR2 from the germline V gene are SGHAT and FQDESV (reference sequence). CDR3 size: 17 residues. The CDR3 here is CASSLATDRAIGNEQFF. As DNA, the CDR3 is TGTGCCAGCAGCTTAGCGACCGACAGGGCGATAGGCAATGAGCAGTTCTTC.

The chain recombines TRBV29-1 with TRBJ1-1; tentatively, D is TRBD1 (5 bases). Germline CDR1 is SQVTM and CDR2 is ANQGSEA. The CDR3 is 15 residues long. V was shortened by 2 bases and J by 7 bases, with 20 bases between the two germline ends. The CDR3 DNA reads as TGCAGCGTTGAACCCCTAGGGGCGAGTGAGAATGAAGCTTTCTTT. It encodes CSVEPLGASENEAFF.

This chain connects TRBV6-1 to TRBJ1-2, with no clear D. Trimming removed 4 bases from V and 0 bases from J, with 9 bases in between. The CDR3 runs 14 residues. Germline-derived CDR1 and CDR2 are MNHNS and SASEGT. CDR3 nucleotide sequence: TGTGCCAGCAGTGGGCAAGTAGCTAACTATGGCTACACCTTC. Its translation: CASSGQVANYGYTF.

The chain is built from TRBV5-1 and TRBJ2-1, with 16 bases aligning to TRBD2. Germline CDR1 and CDR2: SGHRS and YFSETQ. The CDR3 spans 17 residues. With V trimmed by 3 bases and J by 5 bases, 5 bases remained unmatched. This chain's CDR3 is CASSWGLAGGTNNEQFF. CDR3 bases: TGCGCCAGCAGCTGGGGACTAGCGGGAGGGACCAACAATGAGCAGTTCTTC.

This chain uses TRBV19 with TRBJ1-3; D is uncertain. This CDR3 has 15 amino acids. Germline-derived CDR1 and CDR2 are LNHDA and SQIVND (reference sequence). V lost 4 bases and J 0 bases, leaving 10 bases between the germline ends. In DNA form, the CDR3 reads TGTGCCAGTAGTACCTCGGCGGGCTCTGGAAACACCATATATTTT. Protein sequence: CASSTSAGSGNTIYF. The whole variable domain, remainder taken from reference TRBV19 and TRBJ1-3, is DGGITQSPKYLFRKEGQNVTLSCEQNLNHDAMYWYRQDPGQGLRLIYYSQIVNDFQKGDIAEGYSVSREKKESFPLTVTSAQKNPTAFYLCASSTSAGSGNTIYFGEGSWLTVV.

The chain combines TRBV10-3 with TRBJ2-1; no definite D call. Germline CDR1 ENHRY, CDR2 SYGVKD. The CDR3 extends over 17 amino acids. The ends were cut back, 3 bases at V and 0 bases at J, with 15 bases in the middle. CDR3 DNA: TGTGCCATCAGTGAACCCTCGGGCAGACTCTCCTACAATGAGCAGTTCTTC. It yields the protein CAISEPSGRLSYNEQFF.

The chain is built from TRBV6-1 and TRBJ1-2; D is perhaps TRBD1 (5 bases). The CDR3 has 11 residues. The ends were cut back, 5 bases at V and 8 bases at J, with 9 bases in the middle. CDR1 and CDR2 from the germline V gene are MNHNS and SASEGT. The CDR3 loop reads CASSTGEGYTF. The CDR3 coding sequence is TGTGCCAGCAGTACGGGGGAGGGCTACACCTTC.

The DNA for the CDR3 is TGTGCCAGCAGTCCCATGCTCGGGAGGGCCTACGAGCAGTACTTC. It is translated as CASSPMLGRAYEQYF. The chain couples TRBV6-6 to TRBJ2-7, with 8 bases that match TRBD2. Germline V gives CDR1 MNHNY, CDR2 SVGAGI (reference sequence). The CDR3 has 15 amino acids. V was pared by 5 bases and J by 2 bases, with 8 bases of the junction left unmatched.

This chain uses TRBV5-1 with TRBJ2-7; TRBD1 might be the D (5 bases). The CDR3 has 13 residues. Germline V gene data show CDR1 as SGHRS and CDR2 as YFSETQ. The V end lost 2 bases, the J end lost 3 bases, and 9 bases lay between the germline ends. Written as DNA, the CDR3 is TGCGCCAGCAGCTTAACAGGCAACTACGAGCAGTACTTC. It encodes CASSLTGNYEQYF. Together with reference TRBV5-1 and TRBJ2-7, the CDR3 gives the full variable domain: KAGVTQTPRYLIKTRGQQVTLSCSPISGHRSVSWYQQTPGQGLQFLFEYFSETQRNKGNFPGRFSGRQFSNSRSEMNVSTLELGDSALYLCASSLTGNYEQYFGPGTRLTVT.

This chain links TRBV11-3 with TRBJ2-3; 7 bases line up with TRBD2. The V gene's germline CDR1 is SGHNT and CDR2 YENEEA. Trimming at V came to 0 bases and at J to 6 bases, leaving 6 bases not matched to a gene. This CDR3 contains 15 residues. CDR3 protein: CASSLDARRGDTQYF. CDR3 bases: TGTGCCAGCAGCTTAGATGCACGGCGGGGGGATACGCAGTATTTT.

The rearrangement joins TRBV5-6 to TRBJ2-7; the D call may be TRBD1 or TRBD2 (5 bases each). V was shortened by 2 bases and J by 9 bases, with 18 bases between the two germline ends. The CDR3 loop spans 14 amino acids. CDR1 is SGHDT and CDR2 is YYEEEE in the germline V gene. Written as DNA, the CDR3 is TGTGCCAGCAGCTTAACCGGGACCCAGAAACGGCAGTACTTC. It encodes CASSLTGTQKRQYF.

This sequence joins TRBV7-2 and TRBJ2-1, with 8 positions matching TRBD1. The germline gives CDR1 SGHTA, CDR2 FQGNSA. With 2 bases clipped from V and 0 bases from J, the junction kept 0 bases outside the gene matches. The CDR3 length is 15 residues. The CDR3 nucleotides are TGTGCCAGCAGCTTACAGGGGGCCTCCTACAATGAGCAGTTCTTC. Its translation is CASSLQGASYNEQFF.

The genes are TRBV15 and TRBJ2-2; 11 bases are a match to TRBD2. The V segment lost 5 bases and the J segment 6 bases; nucleotides outside the gene matches: 2. The CDR3 contains 14 residues. Germline V lookup: CDR1 LNHNV, CDR2 YYDKDF (reference sequence). The CDR3 DNA follows: TGTGCCACCAGCGGGACTAGCGGCGCCGGGGAGCTGTTTTTT. It translates to CATSGTSGAGELFF. Full variable domain (remainder filled in from reference TRBV15 and TRBJ2-2): DAMVIQNPRYQVTQFGKPVTLSCSQTLNHNVMYWYQQKSSQAPKLLFHYYDKDFNNEADTPDNFQSRRPNTSFCFLDIRSPGLGDTAMYLCATSGTSGAGELFFGEGSRLTVL.

The count of this clone is one. The V call is TRBV27, the J call TRBJ1-1; TRBD1 matches at 9 bases. This CDR3 contains 18 residues. Trimming cost V 6 bases and J 0 bases; bases outside gene matches: 14. CDR1 is MNHEY, CDR2 SMNVEV, per germline (reference sequence). DNA for the CDR3: TGTGCCAGCAGAACCCGAGGGACAGGGAAAAGCATGAACACTGAAGCTTTCTTT. This sequence encodes CASRTRGTGKSMNTEAFF.

The CDR3 region is CASRRSGNYGYTF. CDR3 nucleotide sequence: TGCGCCAGCAGGCGCTCAGGGAACTATGGCTACACCTTC. The chain has TRBV23-1 and TRBJ1-2; D might be TRBD1 (5 bases). TRBV23-1 is labeled an ORF, and its function is uncertain. The CDR3 covers 13 residues. Trimming pared 6 bases from V and 2 bases from J, leaving 10 bases between.

The chain combines TRBV10-3 with TRBJ2-5; TRBD1 agrees at 7 bases. Germline assignment: CDR1 ENHRY and CDR2 SYGVKD. The CDR3 sequence is 14 residues long. V dropped 6 bases and J dropped 7; count of bases not matched to a gene: 11. CDR3 loop: CAIRGQAEEGTQYF. CDR3 in DNA: TGTGCCATCAGAGGACAGGCTGAAGAAGGGACCCAGTACTTC.

The J gene is TRBJ2-2, the V gene TRBV28; D is perhaps TRBD2 (5 bases). This CDR3 contains 14 residues. Trimming shortened V by 3 bases and J by 5 bases, and 10 bases separated the two germline ends. From germline, CDR1 is MDHEN and CDR2 SYDVKM. Here the CDR3 DNA reads TGTGCCAGCAGTTTTGGGTCGGGGACCGGGGAGCTGTTTTTT. Translated: CASSFGSGTGELFF.